The 9 T cell receptor beta chains below come from one sample, sequenced in a study of radiation and T cells in renal cell carcinoma. The sample's time point: blood 4 weeks post-SBRT, at nephrectomy. Treatment defined: 15 Gy SBRT to primary tumor, nephrectomy 4 weeks later. Sequenced by immunoSEQ multiplex PCR; TCRdb stores in-frame clones only, minus some. The repertoire holds roughly 80,000 clones, roughly 80% seen once, with about 2.4% in the top ten. This specimen was blood, taken from a patient whose treatment included radiotherapy and nephrectomy. These TCRs come from an older woman with renal cell carcinoma.

The chain combines TRBV5-1 with TRBJ2-1; D not resolved. CDR3 length: 11 amino acids. Trimming took off 0 bases at V and 7 bases at J, with 2 bases between the two ends. CDR1 and CDR2 (germline): SGHRS, YFSETQ. Here the CDR3 DNA reads TGCGCCAGCAGCTTGGGTAATGAGCAGTTCTTC. This codes for CASSLGNEQFF. Complete variable domain (other parts from reference TRBV5-1 and TRBJ2-1): KAGVTQTPRYLIKTRGQQVTLSCSPISGHRSVSWYQQTPGQGLQFLFEYFSETQRNKGNFPGRFSGRQFSNSRSEMNVSTLELGDSALYLCASSLGNEQFFGPGTRLTVL.

This chain links TRBV10-3 with TRBJ2-5, with 11 nucleotides matching TRBD2. J lost 2 bases, V lost 2 bases, and 13 bases had no gene match. The V gene's germline CDR1 is ENHRY and CDR2 SYGVKD. The CDR3 covers 19 residues. The CDR3: CAISEVGPWLAGGQETQYF. The CDR3 region has the DNA TGTGCCATCAGTGAGGTCGGGCCGTGGCTAGCGGGGGGTCAAGAGACCCAGTACTTC.

V and J are TRBV19 and TRBJ2-2; perhaps TRBD1 as D (5 bases). There are 14 residues in the CDR3. Germline lookup yields CDR1 LNHDA and CDR2 SQIVND (reference sequence). Trimming removed 4 bases from V and 3 bases from J, with 9 bases in between. Here the CDR3 DNA reads TGTGCCAGTAGTAGATGGACACACACCGGGGAGCTGTTTTTT. Translating it yields CASSRWTHTGELFF.

V usage is TRBV6-5 and J usage is TRBJ1-2; 8 nucleotides line up with TRBD1. Trimming cost V 6 bases and J 8 bases; bases outside gene matches: 5. The length of the CDR3 is 12 residues. Germline values: CDR1 MNHEY, CDR2 SVGAGI. For the CDR3, the DNA is TGTGCCAGCAGCCCGACAGGGGAAGGCTACACCTTC. It encodes CASSPTGEGYTF.

The rearrangement links TRBV19 to TRBJ2-2; 9 bases line up with TRBD2. Germline CDR1 and CDR2: LNHDA and SQIVND (reference sequence). The ends lost 0 bases at V and 3 bases at J; junction bases unmatched: 8. The CDR3 consists of 18 residues. The CDR3 DNA reads TGTGCCAGTAGTATAGATCCCCGGACTAGCGCTTACACCGGGGAGCTGTTTTTT. Residues: CASSIDPRTSAYTGELFF.

The chain is built from TRBV19 and TRBJ2-5, with TRBD2 matching over 12 bases. Losses at the gene ends were 4 bases for V and 3 bases for J; bases not matched to a gene: 3. Per the germline V gene, CDR1 is LNHDA and CDR2 is SQIVND (reference sequence). The CDR3 is 15 amino acids. CDR3 region: CASSKASGGEETQYF. CDR3 DNA sequence: TGTGCCAGTAGTAAGGCTAGCGGGGGGGAAGAGACCCAGTACTTC.

This chain links TRBV7-2 with TRBJ2-7; TRBD2 agrees at 8 bases. The length of the CDR3 is 15 residues. Germline lookup yields CDR1 SGHTA and CDR2 FQGNSA. With V trimmed by 4 bases and J by 5 bases, 10 bases remained unmatched. CDR3 region: CASSSKGGGPHEQYF. The CDR3, as DNA: TGTGCCAGCAGCTCCAAGGGCGGGGGGCCCCACGAGCAGTACTTC.

V gene TRBV6-5 combines with J gene TRBJ2-1, with D possibly being TRBD1 or TRBD2 (5 bases each). Trimming took off 4 bases at V and 10 bases at J, with 11 bases between the two ends. Germline V gives CDR1 MNHEY, CDR2 SVGAGI. The CDR3 runs 12 residues. The chain's CDR3 is CASSWPGPEQFF. DNA of the CDR3: TGTGCCAGCAGTTGGCCGGGACCAGAGCAGTTCTTC.

The J gene is TRBJ2-3, the V gene TRBV5-1; a possible D gene is TRBD2 (5 bases). The V end was cut by 5 bases, the J end by 2 bases, with 12 bases between. Per germline, CDR1 SGHRS and CDR2 YFSETQ. CDR3 size: 14 residues. CDR3 protein: CASSWSGDTDTQYF. CDR3 DNA: TGCGCCAGCAGTTGGAGCGGAGACACAGATACGCAGTATTTT.